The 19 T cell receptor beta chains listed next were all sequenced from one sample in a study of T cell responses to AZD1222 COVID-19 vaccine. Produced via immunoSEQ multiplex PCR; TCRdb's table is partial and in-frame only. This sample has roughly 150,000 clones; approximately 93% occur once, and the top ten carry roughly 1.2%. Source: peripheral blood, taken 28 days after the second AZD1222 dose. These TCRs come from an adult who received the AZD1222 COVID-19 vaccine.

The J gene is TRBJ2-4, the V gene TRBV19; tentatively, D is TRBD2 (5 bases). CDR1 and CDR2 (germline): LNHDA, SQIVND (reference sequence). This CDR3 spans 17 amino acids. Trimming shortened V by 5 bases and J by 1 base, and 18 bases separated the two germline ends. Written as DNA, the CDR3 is TGTGCCAGTAGTCCCCGCGGTCCCGGGGTGGCCAAAAACATTCAGTACTTC. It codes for CASSPRGPGVAKNIQYF.

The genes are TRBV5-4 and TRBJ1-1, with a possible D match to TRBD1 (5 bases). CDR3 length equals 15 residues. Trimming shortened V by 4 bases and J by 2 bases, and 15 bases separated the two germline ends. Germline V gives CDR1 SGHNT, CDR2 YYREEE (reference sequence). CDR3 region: CASSLLQGKNTEAFF. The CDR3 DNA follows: TGTGCCAGCAGCCTCCTCCAGGGTAAAAACACTGAAGCTTTCTTT.

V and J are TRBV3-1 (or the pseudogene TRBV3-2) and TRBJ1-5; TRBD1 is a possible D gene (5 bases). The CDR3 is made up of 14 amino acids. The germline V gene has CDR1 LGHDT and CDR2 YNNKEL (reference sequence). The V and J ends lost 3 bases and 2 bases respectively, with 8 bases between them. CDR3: CASSQQGGNQPQHF. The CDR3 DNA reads TGTGCCAGCAGCCAGCAGGGTGGCAATCAGCCCCAGCATTTT.

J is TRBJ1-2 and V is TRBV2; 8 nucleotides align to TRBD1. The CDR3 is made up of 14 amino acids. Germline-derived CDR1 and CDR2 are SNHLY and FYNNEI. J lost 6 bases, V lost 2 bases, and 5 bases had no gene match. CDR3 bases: TGTGCCAGCAGTGAACGGACAGGGCTAGATGGCTACACCTTC. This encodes CASSERTGLDGYTF.

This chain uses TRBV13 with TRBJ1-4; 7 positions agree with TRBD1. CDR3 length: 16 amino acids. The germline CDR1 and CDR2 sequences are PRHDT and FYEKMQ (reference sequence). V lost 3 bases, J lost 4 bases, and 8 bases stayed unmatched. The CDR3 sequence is CASSFRGAGGNEKLFF. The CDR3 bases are TGTGCCAGCAGCTTTCGGGGGGCAGGGGGTAATGAAAAACTGTTTTTT.

CDR3 DNA: TGTGCCAGCAGCTTGAGCTTCACGGTCAATGAGCAGTTCTTC. Amino acid sequence: CASSLSFTVNEQFF. The chain carries TRBV7-2 and TRBJ2-1; unclear D gene. CDR1 and CDR2 (germline): SGHTA, FQGNSA. There are 14 residues in the CDR3. The ends were cut back, 3 bases at V and 6 bases at J, with 12 bases in the middle.

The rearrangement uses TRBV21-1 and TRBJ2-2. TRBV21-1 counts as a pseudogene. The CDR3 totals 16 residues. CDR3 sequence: CASSKTRGGNAGELFF. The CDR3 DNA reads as TGTGCCAGCAGCAAAACCAGGGGGGGGAACGCCGGGGAGCTGTTTTTT.

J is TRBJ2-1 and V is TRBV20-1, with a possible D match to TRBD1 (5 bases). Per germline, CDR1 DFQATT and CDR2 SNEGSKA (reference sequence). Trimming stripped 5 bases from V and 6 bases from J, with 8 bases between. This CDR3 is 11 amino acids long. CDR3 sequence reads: CSAYRLNEQFF. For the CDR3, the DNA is TGCAGTGCTTACAGGCTCAATGAGCAGTTCTTC.

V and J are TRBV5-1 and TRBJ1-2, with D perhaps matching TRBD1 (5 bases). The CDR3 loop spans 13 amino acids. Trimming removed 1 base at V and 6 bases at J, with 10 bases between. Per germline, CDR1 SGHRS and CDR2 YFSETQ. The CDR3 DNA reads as TGCGCCAGCAGCTTGCTGGCGGGGGATGGCTACACCTTC. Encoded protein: CASSLLAGDGYTF.

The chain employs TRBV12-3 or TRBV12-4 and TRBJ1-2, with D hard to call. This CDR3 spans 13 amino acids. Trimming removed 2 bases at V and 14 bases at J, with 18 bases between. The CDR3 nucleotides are TGTGCCAGCAGTTTACTGTCTTCCAGTGTGCAGACCTTC. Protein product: CASSLLSSSVQTF.

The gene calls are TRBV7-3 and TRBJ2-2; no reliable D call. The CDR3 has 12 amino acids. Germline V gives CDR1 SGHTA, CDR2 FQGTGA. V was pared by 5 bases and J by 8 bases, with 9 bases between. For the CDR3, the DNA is TGTGCCAGCAGCGAGCGATCTGGGGAGCTGTTTTTT. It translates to CASSERSGELFF.

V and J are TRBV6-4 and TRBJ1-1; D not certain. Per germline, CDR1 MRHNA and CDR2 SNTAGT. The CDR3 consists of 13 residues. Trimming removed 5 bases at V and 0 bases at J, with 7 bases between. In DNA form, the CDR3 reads TGTGCCAGCAGTTTCAAAGTGAACACTGAAGCTTTCTTT. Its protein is CASSFKVNTEAFF.

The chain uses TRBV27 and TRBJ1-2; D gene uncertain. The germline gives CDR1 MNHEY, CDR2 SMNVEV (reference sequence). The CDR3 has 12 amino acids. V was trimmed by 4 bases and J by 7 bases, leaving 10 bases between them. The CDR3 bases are TGTGCCAGCAGTTCTGGGTTCCGTGGCTACACCTTC. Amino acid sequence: CASSSGFRGYTF.

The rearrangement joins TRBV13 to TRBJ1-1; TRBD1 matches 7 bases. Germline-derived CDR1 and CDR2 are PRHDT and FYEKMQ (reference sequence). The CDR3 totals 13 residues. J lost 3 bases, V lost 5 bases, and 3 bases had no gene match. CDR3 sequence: CASSPQGDTEAFF. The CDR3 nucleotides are TGTGCCAGCAGCCCTCAGGGGGACACTGAAGCTTTCTTT.

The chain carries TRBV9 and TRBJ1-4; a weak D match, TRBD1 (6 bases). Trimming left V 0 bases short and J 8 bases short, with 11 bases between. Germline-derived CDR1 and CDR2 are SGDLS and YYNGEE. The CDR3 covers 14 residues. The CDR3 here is CASSVAGGVEKLFF. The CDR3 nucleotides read TGTGCCAGCAGCGTAGCGGGGGGCGTAGAAAAACTGTTTTTT. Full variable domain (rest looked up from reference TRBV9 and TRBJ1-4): DSGVTQTPKHLITATGQRVTLRCSPRSGDLSVYWYQQSLDQGLQFLIQYYNGEERAKGNILERFSAQQFPDLHSELNLSSLELGDSALYFCASSVAGGVEKLFFGSGTQLSVL.

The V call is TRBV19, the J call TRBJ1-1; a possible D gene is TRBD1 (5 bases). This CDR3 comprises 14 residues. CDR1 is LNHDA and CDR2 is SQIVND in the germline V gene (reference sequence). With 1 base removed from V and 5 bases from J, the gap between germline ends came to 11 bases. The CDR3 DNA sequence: TGTGCCAGTAGTATAGGAAGGGGAGGGACTGAAGCTTTCTTT. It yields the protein CASSIGRGGTEAFF.

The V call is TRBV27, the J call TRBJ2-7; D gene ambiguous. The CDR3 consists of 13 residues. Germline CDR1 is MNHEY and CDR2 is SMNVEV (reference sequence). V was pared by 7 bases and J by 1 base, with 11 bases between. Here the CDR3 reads CASTGIGSYEQYF. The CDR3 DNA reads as TGTGCCAGCACAGGAATAGGATCCTACGAGCAGTACTTC.

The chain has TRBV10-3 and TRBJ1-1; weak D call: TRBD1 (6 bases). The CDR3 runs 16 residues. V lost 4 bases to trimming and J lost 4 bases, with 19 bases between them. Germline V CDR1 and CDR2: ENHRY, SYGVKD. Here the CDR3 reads CAISGGDGQGSTEAFF. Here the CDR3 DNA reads TGTGCCATCAGTGGTGGTGATGGCCAGGGGAGCACTGAAGCTTTCTTT.

The CDR3: CASRKGGNTGELFF. CDR3 nucleotide sequence: TGTGCCAGCCGAAAGGGGGGAAACACCGGGGAGCTGTTTTTT. The V and J genes are TRBV7-3 and TRBJ2-2; either TRBD1 or TRBD2 may fit D (6 bases each). This CDR3 is built from 14 residues. The germline V gene has CDR1 SGHTA and CDR2 FQGTGA. The V end was cut by 8 bases, the J end by 2 bases, with 12 bases between.